This TCR beta chain comes out of a study of PD-1 blockade in mismatch repair-deficient tumors. Study results and caveats: After pembrolizumab, tumor-resident clones rose rapidly, then generally contracted before radiologic responses.

The table lists this clone with a count of one. As yet, its antigen is unknown. Assay: immunoSEQ multiplex PCR; the TCRdb copy retains only in-frame clones and omits some. The sample comprises approximately 100,000 clones, about four fifths of which are singletons, and 6.3% rests with the top ten. All patients were mismatch repair deficient, assessed by either PCR or immunohistochemistry. TCR sequencing covered three patients who responded to pembrolizumab. The source material was peripheral blood, sampled approximately 35 weeks after starting pembrolizumab. The TCR originated in an adult with mismatch repair-deficient cancer.

The CDR3 bases are TGTGCCAGCAGCTTAGATGTCTACCACAATGAGCAGTTCTTC. Encoded protein: CASSLDVYHNEQFF. The chain is built from TRBV11-3 and TRBJ2-1; unclear D gene. This CDR3 comprises 14 residues. Trimming left V 0 bases short and J 5 bases short, with 8 bases between. Germline V gives CDR1 SGHNT, CDR2 YENEEA.